Below are 13 T cell receptor beta chains sequenced from a single sample in a study of blood T cell repertoires in COVID-19 (dated by TCRdb to the early 2020s). Library method: the immunoSEQ multiplex PCR assay. Held by TCRdb, this immuneACCESS table contains in-frame sequences only and omits some clones. Under half of the omission traces to an unresolved V gene where checked; the cause of the rest is unknown. For this sample there are about 190,000 clones; over 75% appear just once. In total, the top ten clones hold 9.5% to 15% of the sample. Input material: peripheral blood. All receptors come from a woman between 45 and 65 years old with acute or convalescent COVID-19.

This clone was found a few times. The chain joins TRBV24-1 to TRBJ1-2; no reliable D call. Germline-derived CDR1 and CDR2 are KGHDR and SFDVKD. The CDR3 has 16 residues. The ends were cut back, 2 bases at V and 7 bases at J, with 19 bases in the middle. The chain's CDR3 is CATSDSARAGRSGYTF. CDR3 sequence (DNA): TGTGCCACCAGTGATTCCGCCCGTGCTGGGCGAAGTGGCTACACCTTC.

This clone was observed a few times. The genes are TRBV7-2 and TRBJ2-7; a weak D match, TRBD2 (6 bases). In germline, CDR1 is SGHTA, CDR2 FQGNSA. Trimming pared 4 bases from V and 7 bases from J, leaving 17 bases between. The length of the CDR3 is 14 residues. DNA of the CDR3: TGTGCCAGCAGCTATCTAAAAGGGGCGGGGGAGCAGTACTTC. Translating it yields CASSYLKGAGEQYF. The full variable domain, in which reference TRBV7-2 and TRBJ2-7 provide the parts outside the CDR3, is GAGVSQSPSNKVTEKGKDVELRCDPISGHTALYWYRQSLGQGLEFLIYFQGNSAPDKSGLPSDRFSAERTGGSVSTLTIQRTQQEDSAVYLCASSYLKGAGEQYFGPGTRLTVT.

V is TRBV13 and J is TRBJ2-3; 16 nucleotides match TRBD2. The CDR3 runs to 17 residues. The germline gives CDR1 PRHDT, CDR2 FYEKMQ (reference sequence). The V and J ends lost 4 bases and 4 bases, in that order; junction bases with no gene match: 5. The CDR3 DNA sequence: TGTGCCAGCAGCTCCCAGGGACTAGCGGGGGGGCCAGATACGCAGTATTTT. It yields the protein CASSSQGLAGGPDTQYF. Full variable domain (rest looked up from reference TRBV13 and TRBJ2-3): AAGVIQSPRHLIKEKRETATLKCYPIPRHDTVYWYQQGPGQDPQFLISFYEKMQSDKGSIPDRFSAQQFSDYHSELNMSSLELGDSALYFCASSSQGLAGGPDTQYFGPGTRLTVL.

There are a few counts of this clone. The CDR3 region is CSVTGTSGITDTQYF. The DNA of the CDR3 is TGCAGCGTGACCGGGACTAGCGGGATCACAGATACGCAGTATTTT. J is TRBJ2-3 and V is TRBV29-1; 13 bases agree with TRBD2. This CDR3 has 15 residues. Germline V gene lookup returns CDR1 SQVTM and CDR2 ANQGSEA. V dropped 6 bases and J dropped 2; count of bases not matched to a gene: 5.

The chain employs TRBV5-6 and TRBJ1-1; 12 bases line up with TRBD1. There are 18 residues in the CDR3. From germline, CDR1 is SGHDT and CDR2 YYEEEE. Losses at the gene ends were 5 bases for V and 5 bases for J; bases not matched to a gene: 16. The CDR3 here is CASRAGTGGFGLLTEAFF. Written as DNA, the CDR3 is TGTGCCAGCAGGGCCGGGACAGGGGGCTTTGGGTTGTTAACTGAAGCTTTCTTT.

The chain carries TRBV4-2 and TRBJ2-1; 8 bases fit TRBD2. V lost 2 bases and J lost 0; bases outside the gene matches: 3. Germline V lookup: CDR1 LGHNA, CDR2 YNFKEQ. The CDR3 has 16 amino acids. The CDR3 bases are TGTGCCAGCAGCCAACGGGGGGGACTCTCCTACAATGAGCAGTTCTTC. Translation: CASSQRGGLSYNEQFF.

This chain links TRBV5-1 with TRBJ2-7; weak D call: TRBD2 (7 bases). V was cut by 2 bases and J by 0 bases, with 9 bases left in between. This CDR3 comprises 14 residues. CDR1 and CDR2 from the germline V gene are SGHRS and YFSETQ. CDR3 nucleotide sequence: TGCGCCAGCAGCTTAGGGGGGGCCTCCTACGAGCAGTACTTC. Translation: CASSLGGASYEQYF.

The chain couples TRBV30 to TRBJ1-2; the match to TRBD1 covers 8 bases. Germline CDR1 GTSNPN, CDR2 SVGIG (reference sequence). With V trimmed by 4 bases and J by 4 bases, 5 bases remained unmatched. The CDR3 loop spans 13 amino acids. In DNA, the CDR3 is TGTGCCTGGAATCTAGGACAGGGCTATGGCTACACCTTC. Translation: CAWNLGQGYGYTF. The full variable domain, completed using reference TRBV30 and TRBJ1-2, is SQTIHQWPATLVQPVGSPLSLECTVEGTSNPNLYWYRQAAGRGLQLLFYSVGIGQISSEVPQNLSASRPQDRQFILSSKKLLLSDSGFYLCAWNLGQGYGYTFGSGTRLTVV.

V and J are TRBV11-2 and TRBJ2-1; D perhaps matches TRBD1 (7 bases). The V and J ends lost 2 bases and 7 bases respectively, with 15 bases between them. Germline lookup yields CDR1 SGHAT and CDR2 FQNNGV. This CDR3 has 15 amino acids. Here the CDR3 reads CASSLRQGGNNEQFF. The DNA of the CDR3 is TGTGCCAGCAGCTTACGACAGGGAGGAAATAATGAGCAGTTCTTC.

The chain carries TRBV9 and TRBJ2-2; D gene ambiguous. Trimming removed 1 base at V and 6 bases at J, with 4 bases between. The CDR3 sequence is 12 residues long. Looked up from germline, CDR1 is SGDLS and CDR2 is YYNGEE. The CDR3 region is CASSVYSGELFF. DNA for the CDR3: TGTGCCAGCAGCGTATATTCCGGGGAGCTGTTTTTT. Complete variable domain (other parts from reference TRBV9 and TRBJ2-2): DSGVTQTPKHLITATGQRVTLRCSPRSGDLSVYWYQQSLDQGLQFLIQYYNGEERAKGNILERFSAQQFPDLHSELNLSSLELGDSALYFCASSVYSGELFFGEGSRLTVL.

The chain combines TRBV4-2 with TRBJ2-2; 8 bases fit TRBD2. V was pared by 1 base and J by 1 base, with 8 bases of the junction left unmatched. The CDR3 runs to 18 residues. Germline lookup yields CDR1 LGHNA and CDR2 YNFKEQ. This chain's CDR3 is CASSQGPAGARNTGELFF. The CDR3 DNA reads TGTGCCAGCAGCCAAGGGCCAGCGGGGGCCCGGAACACCGGGGAGCTGTTTTTT.

This chain connects TRBV18 to TRBJ2-2; D not resolved. This CDR3 has 14 amino acids. Trimming took 2 bases from V and 3 from J, leaving 7 bases between them. In germline, CDR1 is KGHSH, CDR2 LQKENI. The CDR3 region has the DNA TGTGCCAGCTCACCAAACCCAGACACCGGGGAGCTGTTTTTT. Amino acid sequence: CASSPNPDTGELFF.

The CDR3 DNA is TGCGCCAGCAGTCAATTCCCGGACAGGGAAGACTCCTACGAGCAGTACTTC. Protein sequence: CASSQFPDREDSYEQYF. The chain joins TRBV23-1 to TRBJ2-7; TRBD1 matches 8 bases. TRBV23-1 is marked as an open reading frame, function uncertain. This CDR3 comprises 17 residues. V shed 1 base, J shed 0 bases, and the junction held 8 bases outside the gene matches.